These 7 T cell receptor beta chains originate from one sample sequenced in a study of regulatory T cells in long-lasting Graves disease (dated by TCRdb to the early 2020s). The time point label on this specimen signifies: newly diagnosed GD, antithyroid drugs for less than 3 months. For both TCR sequencing and RNA sequencing, RNA was extracted from PBMCs in TRIzol. The library was built by means of multiplex PCR. Sequenced on an Illumina HiSeq 4000. iRepertoire HTBI primers and Arm-PCR amplification of CDR3 regions were used to construct TCR beta libraries. TCRdb reprocessing: public reads trimmed at Q25 with fastp, clones called with MiXCR, in-frame beta chains kept. A single entry per CDR3 protein holds the most common genes and DNA from its merged rows. The table for this sample lists under 700,000 distinct CDR3 sequences; 15% to 20% of them were counted only once. The ten largest make up more than 20% of the sample.

In addition, the sample was reused for a study of T cells in Graves' hyperthyroidism and ophthalmopathy.

This specimen was peripheral blood mononuclear cells (PBMCs), taken at new diagnosis, from a patient treated with antithyroid drugs. The receptors originated from a woman aged 35 to 60 with Graves disease. Donor details come from another sample of the same person, matched by shared clones.

This clonotype showed up many times. The chain couples TRBV29-1 to TRBJ1-1; 9 bases are a match to TRBD1. Losses at the gene ends were 7 bases for V and 1 base for J; bases not matched to a gene: 4. The CDR3 consists of 13 residues. Germline loops: CDR1 SQVTM, CDR2 ANQGSEA. The CDR3: CSARDRANTEAFF. The CDR3 nucleotides are TGCAGCGCCCGGGACAGGGCGAACACTGAAGCTTTCTTT.

Ten or more counts support this clonotype. This CDR3 reads CASRRDSQETQYF. In nucleotides, the CDR3 is TGTGCCAGCAGGAGGGACAGCCAAGAGACCCAGTACTTC. This chain connects TRBV2 to TRBJ2-5; 7 positions agree with TRBD1. CDR1 SNHLY and CDR2 FYNNEI come from the germline V gene. This CDR3 has 13 amino acids. The V segment lost 6 bases and the J segment 1 base; nucleotides outside the gene matches: 2.

At least ten counts were recorded for this clonotype. This rearrangement joins TRBV2 to TRBJ1-2; TRBD1 might be the D (6 bases). The CDR3 spans 13 residues. Per the germline V gene, CDR1 is SNHLY and CDR2 is FYNNEI. V lost 0 bases to trimming and J lost 6 bases, with 8 bases between them. As DNA, the CDR3 is TGTGCCAGCAGTGAAGCGGGGGCGGATGGCTACACCTTC. It translates to CASSEAGADGYTF.

This clonotype has a handful of counts. The chain is built from TRBV4-1 and TRBJ2-1, with D tentatively TRBD2 (6 bases). Trimming cost V 0 bases and J 6 bases, with 18 bases left between them. CDR1 is MGHRA, CDR2 YSYEKL, per germline. This CDR3 comprises 17 residues. The CDR3 sequence: CASSQEPTSLGGNEQFF. CDR3 DNA: TGCGCCAGCAGCCAAGAGCCTACTAGCCTGGGGGGCAATGAGCAGTTCTTC.

The sample holds many counts of this clonotype. This sequence joins TRBV2 and TRBJ1-4; D possibly corresponds to TRBD1 (6 bases). Deletions cut 4 bases from V and 7 bases from J, with 13 bases between. Per germline, CDR1 SNHLY and CDR2 FYNNEI. The CDR3 totals 14 residues. CDR3 coding DNA: TGTGCCAGCAGTGCCGGGGGGCGGACTGAAAAACTGTTTTTT. Protein: CASSAGGRTEKLFF.

Ten or more counts support this clonotype. The chain joins TRBV7-2 to TRBJ2-7; possible D gene TRBD1, 7 bases. With 1 base removed from V and 5 bases from J, the gap between germline ends came to 18 bases. Germline V gene lookup returns CDR1 SGHTA and CDR2 FQGNSA. The CDR3 contains 16 residues. CDR3 sequence reads: CASSLVGGGRYDEQYF. The CDR3 nucleotides are TGTGCCAGCAGCTTAGTTGGAGGGGGCCGCTATGACGAGCAGTACTTC.

This clonotype was seen repeatedly, ten times or more. The chain is built from TRBV6-1 and TRBJ1-1, with 9 bases lining up with TRBD1. The CDR3 has 13 amino acids. Germline loops: CDR1 MNHNS, CDR2 SASEGT. With 7 bases clipped from V and 10 bases from J, the junction kept 10 bases outside the gene matches. In DNA, the CDR3 is TGTGCCAGCAAGACCGGGACAGGGTTGGGAGCTTTCTTT. Translating it yields CASKTGTGLGAFF.